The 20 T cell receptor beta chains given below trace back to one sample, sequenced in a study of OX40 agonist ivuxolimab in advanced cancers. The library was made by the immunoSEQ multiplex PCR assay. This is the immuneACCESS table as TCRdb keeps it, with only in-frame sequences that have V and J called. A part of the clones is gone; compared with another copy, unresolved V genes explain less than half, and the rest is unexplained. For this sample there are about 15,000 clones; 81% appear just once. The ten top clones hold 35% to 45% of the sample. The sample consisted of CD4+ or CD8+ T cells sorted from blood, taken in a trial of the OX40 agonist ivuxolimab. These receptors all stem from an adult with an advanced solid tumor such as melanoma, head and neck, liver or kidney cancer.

The CDR3 here is CASRLRDRGYGYGYTF. The CDR3 coding sequence is TGTGCCAGCAGACTCCGGGACAGGGGATACGGCTATGGCTACACCTTC. V gene TRBV28 combines with J gene TRBJ1-2; 10 bases map to TRBD1. V gave up 6 bases and J gave up 4 bases; unmatched junction bases: 11. This CDR3 region has 16 residues. In germline, CDR1 is MDHEN, CDR2 SYDVKM.

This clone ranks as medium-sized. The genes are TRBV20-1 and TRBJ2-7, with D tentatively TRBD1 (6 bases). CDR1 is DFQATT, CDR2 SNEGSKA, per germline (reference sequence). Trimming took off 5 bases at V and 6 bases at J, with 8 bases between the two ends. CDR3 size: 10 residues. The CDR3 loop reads CSAQQGEQYF. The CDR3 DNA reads TGCAGTGCTCAACAGGGCGAGCAGTACTTC.

CDR3 DNA: TGTGCCAGCAGCCAAGACACCTCGACGTACCAAGAGACCCAGTACTTC. The encoded protein is CASSQDTSTYQETQYF. The chain uses TRBV14 and TRBJ2-5; D call uncertain. Germline CDR1 and CDR2: SGHDN and FVKESK. V shed 0 bases and J shed 0 bases, with 11 bases lying between them. The CDR3 has 16 residues. The variable domain in full, completed from reference TRBV14 and TRBJ2-5, reads EAGVTQFPSHSVIEKGQTVTLRCDPISGHDNLYWYRRVMGKEIKFLLHFVKESKQDESGMPNNRFLAERTGGTYSTLKVQPAELEDSGVYFCASSQDTSTYQETQYFGPGTRLLVL.

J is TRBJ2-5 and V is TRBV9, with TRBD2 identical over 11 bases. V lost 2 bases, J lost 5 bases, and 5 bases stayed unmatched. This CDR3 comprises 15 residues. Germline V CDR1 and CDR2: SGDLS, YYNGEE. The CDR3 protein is CASSVTSGVGETQYF. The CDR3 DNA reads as TGTGCCAGCAGCGTGACTAGCGGGGTTGGGGAGACCCAGTACTTC.

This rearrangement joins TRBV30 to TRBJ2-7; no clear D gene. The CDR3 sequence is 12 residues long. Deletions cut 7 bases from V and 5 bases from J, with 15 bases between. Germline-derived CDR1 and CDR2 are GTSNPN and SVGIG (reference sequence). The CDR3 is CASTLEFDEQYF. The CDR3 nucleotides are TGTGCCTCTACCCTAGAGTTCGACGAGCAGTACTTC.

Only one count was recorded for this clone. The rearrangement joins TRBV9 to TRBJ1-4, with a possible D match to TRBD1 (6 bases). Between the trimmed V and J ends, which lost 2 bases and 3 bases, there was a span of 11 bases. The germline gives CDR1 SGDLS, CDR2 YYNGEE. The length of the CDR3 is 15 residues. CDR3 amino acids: CASSVTGLSNEKLFF. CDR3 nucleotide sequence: TGTGCCAGCAGCGTGACAGGCCTTTCTAATGAAAAACTGTTTTTT.

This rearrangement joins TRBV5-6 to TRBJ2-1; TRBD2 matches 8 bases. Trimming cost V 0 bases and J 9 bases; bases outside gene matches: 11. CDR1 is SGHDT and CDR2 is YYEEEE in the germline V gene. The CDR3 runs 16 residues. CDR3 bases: TGTGCCAGCAGCTTGGCCCGAAGCGGGAGTTGGGGTGAGCAGTTCTTC. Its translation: CASSLARSGSWGEQFF.

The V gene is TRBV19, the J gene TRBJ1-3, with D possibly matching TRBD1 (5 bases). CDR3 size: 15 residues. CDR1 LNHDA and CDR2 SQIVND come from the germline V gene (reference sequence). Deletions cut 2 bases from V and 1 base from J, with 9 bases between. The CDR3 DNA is TGTGCCAGTAGTATATGGCAGGGATCTGGAAACACCATATATTTT. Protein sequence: CASSIWQGSGNTIYF.

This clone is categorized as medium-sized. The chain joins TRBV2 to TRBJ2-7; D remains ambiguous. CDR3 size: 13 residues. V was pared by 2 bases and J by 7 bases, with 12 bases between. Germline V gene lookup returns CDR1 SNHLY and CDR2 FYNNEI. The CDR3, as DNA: TGTGCCAGCAGTGAATTCCCTCGGAAGGAGCAGTACTTC. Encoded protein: CASSEFPRKEQYF.

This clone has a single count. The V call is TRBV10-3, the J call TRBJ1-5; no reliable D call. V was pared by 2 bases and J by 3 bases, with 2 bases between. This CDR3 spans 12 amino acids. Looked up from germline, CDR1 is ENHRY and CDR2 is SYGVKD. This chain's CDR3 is CAISENNQPQHF. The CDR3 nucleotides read TGTGCCATCAGTGAGAACAATCAGCCCCAGCATTTT.

In nucleotides, the CDR3 is TGTGCCAGCAGCTCCATGGGAGAGGGGATAAATGAGCAGTTCTTC. Protein product: CASSSMGEGINEQFF. The rearrangement links TRBV21-1 to TRBJ2-1. TRBV21-1 is a known pseudogene. CDR3 size: 15 residues.

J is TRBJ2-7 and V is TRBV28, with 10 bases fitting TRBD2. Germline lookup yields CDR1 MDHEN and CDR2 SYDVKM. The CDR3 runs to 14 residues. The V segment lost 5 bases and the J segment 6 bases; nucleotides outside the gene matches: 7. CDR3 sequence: CASSLAGDLSEQYF. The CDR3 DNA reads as TGTGCCAGCAGTCTAGCGGGAGACCTCTCCGAGCAGTACTTC.

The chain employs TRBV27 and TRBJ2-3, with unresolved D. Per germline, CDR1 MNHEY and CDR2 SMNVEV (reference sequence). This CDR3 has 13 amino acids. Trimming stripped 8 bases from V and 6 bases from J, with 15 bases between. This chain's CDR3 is CASCSPFGDTQYF. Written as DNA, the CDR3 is TGTGCCAGCTGTTCCCCCTTCGGGGATACGCAGTATTTT.

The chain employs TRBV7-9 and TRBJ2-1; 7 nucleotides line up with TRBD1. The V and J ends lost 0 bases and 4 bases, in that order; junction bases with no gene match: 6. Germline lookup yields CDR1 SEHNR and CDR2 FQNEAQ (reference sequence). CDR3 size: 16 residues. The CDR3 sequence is CASSLARGLIYNEQFF. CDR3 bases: TGTGCCAGCAGCTTAGCAAGGGGGCTTATTTACAATGAGCAGTTCTTC.

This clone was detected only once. CDR3 sequence reads: CASSQNGPEQFF. In DNA, the CDR3 is TGTGCCAGCAGCCAAAACGGGCCCGAGCAGTTCTTC. The chain recombines TRBV4-2 with TRBJ2-1; D not certain. The CDR3 runs 12 residues. Germline CDR1 is LGHNA and CDR2 is YNFKEQ. V was shortened by 2 bases and J by 10 bases, with 9 bases between the two germline ends.

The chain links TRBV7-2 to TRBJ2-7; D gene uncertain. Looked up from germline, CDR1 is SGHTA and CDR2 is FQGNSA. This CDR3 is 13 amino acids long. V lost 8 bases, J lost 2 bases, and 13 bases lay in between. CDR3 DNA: TGTGCCAGCTCACCACCGTTCACCTACGAGCAGTACTTC. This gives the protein CASSPPFTYEQYF.

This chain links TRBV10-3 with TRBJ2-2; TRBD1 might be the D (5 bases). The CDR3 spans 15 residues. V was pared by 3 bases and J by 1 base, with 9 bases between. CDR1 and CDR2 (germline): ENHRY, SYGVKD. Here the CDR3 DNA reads TGTGCCATCAGTGAACAGGTGGGGAACACCGGGGAGCTGTTTTTT. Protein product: CAISEQVGNTGELFF.

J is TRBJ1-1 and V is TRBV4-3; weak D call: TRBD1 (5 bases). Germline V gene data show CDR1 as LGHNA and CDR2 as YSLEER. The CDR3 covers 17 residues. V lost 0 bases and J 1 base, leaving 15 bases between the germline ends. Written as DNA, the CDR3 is TGCGCCAGCAGCCAAGATTGGGAGGACACCCCGAACACTGAAGCTTTCTTT. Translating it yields CASSQDWEDTPNTEAFF.

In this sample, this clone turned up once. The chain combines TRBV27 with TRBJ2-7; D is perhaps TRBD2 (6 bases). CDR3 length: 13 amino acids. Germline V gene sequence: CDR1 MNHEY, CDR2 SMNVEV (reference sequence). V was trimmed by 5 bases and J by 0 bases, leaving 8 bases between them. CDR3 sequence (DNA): TGTGCCAGCAGTATTAGCGGCTCCTACGAGCAGTACTTC. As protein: CASSISGSYEQYF.

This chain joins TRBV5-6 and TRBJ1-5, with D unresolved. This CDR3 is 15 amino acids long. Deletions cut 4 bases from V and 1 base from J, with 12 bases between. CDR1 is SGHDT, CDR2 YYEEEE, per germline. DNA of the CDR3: TGTGCCAGCAGCGATGGGTGGGCCAGCAATCAGCCCCAGCATTTT. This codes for CASSDGWASNQPQHF.